This note documents a single T cell receptor (beta chain) sequence. The antigen is undetermined. Its ends do not fully match the called genes, so a read error is possible. The authors' processing: Counts of TCRs in each sample centred on a median of 95,638 and extended from around 24,000 to 710,000. TCRdb passed the RACE reads through MiXCR, listing each CDR3 protein once. The V and J calls were not made by the authors but by TCRdb's processing. The sample contains 40,000 or so distinct CDR3 sequences, 4% of which appear only once. These data are taken from a study of human T cells and chemical hapten exposure. Whole-study results and caveats: Because all patients had alopecia, their immune responses might differ from healthy ones.

The time point here: patch test 1, 2 weeks after DPC sensitization. Stated treatment: therapeutic diphenylcyclopropenone sensitization with weekly scalp DPC. Sequencing started from total RNA isolated from unfractionated whole blood. Non-pregnant alopecia patients aged 18 to 70, suitable for DPC therapy. The CDR3 consists of 15 residues. CDR1 and CDR2 (germline): KGHSH, LQKENI. The V call is TRBV18, the J call TRBJ1-4, with D possibly matching TRBD1 (6 bases). This clonotype originated in a man in his fifties or sixties with alopecia areata. Some clones in this sample may be carry-over from other donors' samples. Specimen: whole blood, collected in connection with sensitization to the hapten diphenylcyclopropenone (DPC). CDR3 sequence reads: CASSPPNREQEKLFF. DNA for the CDR3: TGTGCCAGCTCGCCACCGAACAGGGAACAGGAAAAACTGTTTTTT.